The 17 T cell receptor beta chains reported below all come from one sample, sequenced in a study of blood T cell repertoires in COVID-19. Produced via immunoSEQ multiplex PCR; TCRdb's table is partial and in-frame only. The sample holds approximately 220,000 clones, 70% to 90% seen once. The specimen was peripheral blood. These receptors were obtained from an elderly woman with acute or convalescent COVID-19.

The CDR3 reads CASSFPRLAGSDTQYF. For the CDR3, the DNA is TGTGCCAGCAGTTTCCCGAGACTAGCGGGGTCAGATACGCAGTATTTT. This chain joins TRBV6-5 and TRBJ2-3; 11 bases line up with TRBD2. The CDR3 has 16 residues. Per germline, CDR1 MNHEY and CDR2 SVGAGI. Unmatched junction bases numbered 7, after V lost 4 bases and J lost 4 bases.

The chain joins TRBV5-8 to TRBJ1-2, with 7 bases matching TRBD1. V shed 0 bases and J 2 bases; nucleotides not matched to a gene: 4. This CDR3 comprises 15 residues. CDR1 is SGHTS, CDR2 YDEGEE, per germline. CDR3 nucleotide sequence: TGTGCCAGCAGCTTGGTTGCGGGACAGAACTATGGCTACACCTTC. Its translation is CASSLVAGQNYGYTF. Full variable domain (missing parts from reference TRBV5-8 and TRBJ1-2): EAGVTQSPTHLIKTRGQQATLRCSPISGHTSVYWYQQALGLGLQFLLWYDEGEERNRGNFPPRFSGRQFPNYSSELNVNALELEDSALYLCASSLVAGQNYGYTFGSGTRLTVV.

This chain links TRBV6-6 with TRBJ1-5, with a tentative D call TRBD1 (6 bases). The V end lost 4 bases, the J end lost 4 bases, and 8 bases lay between the germline ends. CDR3 length: 13 amino acids. Per germline, CDR1 MNHNY and CDR2 SVGAGI (reference sequence). As DNA, the CDR3 is TGTGCCAGCAGTTGGGGGCAGAATCAGCCCCAGCATTTT. It specifies CASSWGQNQPQHF.

The chain links TRBV2 to TRBJ2-2; 9 bases are shared with TRBD1. The J segment lost 6 bases and the V segment lost 3 bases, leaving 8 bases of the junction unmatched. The CDR3 is 16 amino acids. Germline loops: CDR1 SNHLY, CDR2 FYNNEI. The CDR3 DNA is TGTGCCAGCAGTGAGGACAGGGGACATTACGCCGGGGAGCTGTTTTTT. Translation gives CASSEDRGHYAGELFF.

V and J are TRBV7-3 and TRBJ2-2; no reliable D call. The V and J ends lost 3 bases and 8 bases respectively, with 10 bases between them. CDR1 is SGHTA and CDR2 is FQGTGA in the germline V gene. The CDR3 contains 13 residues. The CDR3 sequence: CASSFSRRGELFF. Here the CDR3 DNA reads TGTGCCAGCAGCTTTAGTAGGCGGGGGGAGCTGTTTTTT.

This clone came up once. The chain is built from TRBV6-4 and TRBJ2-1; maybe TRBD2 (6 bases). The CDR3 spans 14 residues. CDR1 is MRHNA, CDR2 SNTAGT, per germline. Trimming took off 0 bases at V and 6 bases at J, with 9 bases between the two ends. The CDR3 loop is CASSDSGGINEQFF. DNA of the CDR3: TGTGCCAGCAGTGACTCTGGGGGGATCAATGAGCAGTTCTTC.

This rearrangement joins TRBV27 to TRBJ1-2; no reliable D call. V gave up 3 bases and J gave up 3 bases, with 11 bases separating them. The length of the CDR3 is 14 residues. Per the germline V gene, CDR1 is MNHEY and CDR2 is SMNVEV (reference sequence). The CDR3 sequence is CASSFSSGHYGYTF. The CDR3 DNA reads as TGTGCCAGCAGTTTCAGTTCTGGGCACTATGGCTACACCTTC.

This chain connects TRBV27 to TRBJ1-3; maybe TRBD1 (6 bases). CDR1 and CDR2 (germline): MNHEY, SMNVEV (reference sequence). V dropped 4 bases and J dropped 4 bases, with 14 bases sitting between them. The length of the CDR3 is 15 residues. In DNA, the CDR3 is TGTGCCAGCAGTTCTGCGGGGGGACAAGGAAACACCATATATTTT. Translated, it gives CASSSAGGQGNTIYF.

This clone was counted only a few times. The rearrangement links TRBV2 to TRBJ1-1; tentative D call: TRBD1 (6 bases). The CDR3 runs to 14 residues. The ends were cut back, 7 bases at V and 3 bases at J, with 15 bases in the middle. From germline, CDR1 is SNHLY and CDR2 FYNNEI. The CDR3 protein is CASTATGLHTEAFF. CDR3 DNA sequence: TGTGCCAGCACCGCAACAGGGCTGCACACTGAAGCTTTCTTT.

This rearrangement joins TRBV6-5 to TRBJ2-7, with D perhaps matching TRBD2 (6 bases). CDR1 is MNHEY and CDR2 is SVGAGI in the germline V gene. Trimming removed 5 bases from V and 7 bases from J, with 21 bases in between. This CDR3 has 15 amino acids. CDR3 in DNA: TGTGCCAGCAGTCCCTTCGGAGCGGTCGCGGGGGAGCAGTACTTC. Translated, it gives CASSPFGAVAGEQYF.

This clone appeared a single time. The chain couples TRBV30 to TRBJ1-1, with D hard to call. V lost 4 bases and J 3 bases, leaving 15 bases between the germline ends. CDR1 GTSNPN and CDR2 SVGIG come from the germline V gene (reference sequence). The CDR3 runs 14 residues. The CDR3 region has the DNA TGTGCCTGGAATATCGGCGGAGGATACACTGAAGCTTTCTTT. Its translation is CAWNIGGGYTEAFF.

The V and J genes are TRBV7-2 and TRBJ1-6, with a possible D match to TRBD1 (6 bases). There are 16 residues in the CDR3. Trimming left V 2 bases short and J 3 bases short, with 11 bases between. CDR1 SGHTA and CDR2 FQGNSA come from the germline V gene. In nucleotides, the CDR3 is TGTGCCAGCAGCTTATCGACAGGAAACTATAATTCACCCCTCCACTTT. As protein: CASSLSTGNYNSPLHF.

The genes are TRBV5-3 and TRBJ1-3, with TRBD1 identical over 8 bases. TRBV5-3 is given ORF status, its function remaining uncertain. The length of the CDR3 is 16 residues. V was clipped by 5 bases and J by 2 bases; unmatched bases: 9. The CDR3 sequence: CARRISQGGPGNTIYF. Written as DNA, the CDR3 is TGTGCCAGAAGGATTTCACAGGGGGGGCCTGGAAACACCATATATTTT.

This clone was observed once. The rearrangement joins TRBV19 to TRBJ1-2, with unresolved D. The germline V gene has CDR1 LNHDA and CDR2 SQIVND (reference sequence). The V and J ends lost 4 bases and 0 bases respectively, with 6 bases between them. This CDR3 region has 13 residues. This CDR3 is CASSTQSNYGYTF. The CDR3 bases are TGTGCCAGTAGTACCCAGTCTAACTATGGCTACACCTTC.

The CDR3 reads CASLHQEGGVCEQYF. The DNA for the CDR3 is TGTGCCAGCCTTCATCAGGAGGGAGGGGTGTGCGAGCAGTACTTC. The V gene is TRBV6-5, the J gene TRBJ2-7, with 7 bases aligning to TRBD2. Germline trimming cut 8 bases from V and 6 bases from J; bases unmatched to any gene: 16. The germline gives CDR1 MNHEY, CDR2 SVGAGI. This CDR3 comprises 15 residues.

This chain uses TRBV2 with TRBJ2-7; 12 nucleotides agree with TRBD2. This CDR3 region has 14 residues. J lost 7 bases, V lost 8 bases, and 9 bases had no gene match. Germline CDR1 SNHLY, CDR2 FYNNEI. CDR3 region: CASQGTSGPREQYF. CDR3 DNA sequence: TGTGCCAGCCAGGGGACTAGCGGGCCCAGGGAGCAGTACTTC.

This chain links TRBV19 with TRBJ2-2; TRBD2 matches at 8 bases. V shed 2 bases and J 5 bases; nucleotides not matched to a gene: 1. From germline, CDR1 is LNHDA and CDR2 SQIVND (reference sequence). The CDR3 spans 14 residues. The CDR3 DNA reads as TGTGCCAGTAGTATAAGCGGGAGTACCGGGGAGCTGTTTTTT. Translation: CASSISGSTGELFF.